The 7 T cell receptor beta chains given below trace back to one sample, sequenced in a study of T cell repertoires in cytomegalovirus infection. Using its own MiXCR run on the reads, TCRdb lists one record per CDR3 protein. Counted here are approximately 110,000 distinct CDR3 sequences, around 45% occurring once; the ten biggest clones make up 65% to 75%. These receptors are not linked to any known antigen. This sample comprised CD8+ T cells from cultured PBMCs, obtained from culture after CMV antigen stimulation. These receptors were obtained from a human donor in good health (CMV status not recorded). Some clones in this sample may be carry-over from other donors' samples.

CDR3 sequence: CASSLADPPGTQYF. The CDR3 DNA is TGTGCCAGCAGTTTAGCTGACCCACCCGGTACGCAGTATTTT. The chain combines TRBV12-3 or TRBV12-4 with TRBJ2-3, with unresolved D. Trimming left V 0 bases short and J 8 bases short, with 12 bases between. The CDR3 is 14 residues long.

The chain couples TRBV27 to TRBJ1-6; a possible D gene is TRBD1 (5 bases). This CDR3 has 14 amino acids. Trimming took 3 bases from V and 9 from J, leaving 12 bases between them. Germline CDR1 MNHEY, CDR2 SMNVEV (reference sequence). The CDR3 DNA is TGTGCCAGCAGTTTGGGACTAGAGGGTTCACCCCTCCACTTT. Its translation: CASSLGLEGSPLHF.

The V and J genes are TRBV5-6 and TRBJ2-7; D perhaps matches TRBD1 (5 bases). V was pared by 4 bases and J by 0 bases, with 14 bases between. The V gene's germline CDR1 is SGHDT and CDR2 YYEEEE. The length of the CDR3 is 15 residues. The CDR3 coding sequence is TGTGCCAGCAGCAAAACAGGATCACCCTCCTACGAGCAGTACTTC. It yields the protein CASSKTGSPSYEQYF.

The chain combines TRBV7-8 with TRBJ2-7; 13 bases map to TRBD2. Unmatched junction bases numbered 19, after V lost 5 bases and J lost 9 bases. In germline, CDR1 is SGHVS, CDR2 FQNEAQ. The CDR3 totals 18 residues. CDR3 residues: CASSLHRPGLAGVLGQYF. DNA for the CDR3: TGTGCCAGCAGCCTACACCGGCCCGGACTAGCGGGGGTCTTAGGGCAGTACTTC.

The gene calls are TRBV27 and TRBJ2-7; 11 nucleotides match TRBD2. The CDR3 contains 16 residues. Germline trimming cut 2 bases from V and 5 bases from J; bases unmatched to any gene: 8. Germline CDR1 reads MNHEY; CDR2 reads SMNVEV (reference sequence). CDR3 in amino acids: CASSLSTGTSGDEQYF. The CDR3 region has the DNA TGTGCCAGCAGTTTAAGCACCGGGACTAGCGGTGACGAGCAGTACTTC.

This chain uses TRBV7-9 with TRBJ1-1; D might be TRBD1 (6 bases). Between the trimmed V and J ends, which lost 5 bases and 0 bases, there was a span of 16 bases. Germline CDR1 SEHNR, CDR2 FQNEAQ (reference sequence). The CDR3 consists of 16 residues. The CDR3 nucleotides are TGTGCCAGCAGCCCTCAGGACGGACAGCTGAACACTGAAGCTTTCTTT. This codes for CASSPQDGQLNTEAFF.

This clonotype was counted a few times. This CDR3 reads CASSDIGTSGRGYEQYF. The CDR3 coding sequence is TGTGCCAGCAGTGATATTGGGACTAGCGGGCGCGGCTACGAGCAGTACTTC. The chain employs TRBV27 and TRBJ2-7; TRBD2 matches 12 bases. This CDR3 is built from 17 residues. The V gene's germline CDR1 is MNHEY and CDR2 SMNVEV (reference sequence). J gave up 3 bases and V 5 bases, and 11 bases lay outside the gene matches.